The 24 T cell receptor beta chains presented below share a single source sample, sequenced in a study of T cell repertoires in cytomegalovirus infection. These receptors' targets are unknown. TCRdb called the reads again in MiXCR, with one record for every CDR3 protein. The sample lists approximately 310,000 distinct CDR3 sequences, 25% occurring once. The starting material was cultured PBMCs, obtained from culture after CMV antigen stimulation. All receptors come from a human donor in good health (CMV status not recorded). Some clones in this sample may be carry-over from other donors' samples.

This clonotype was counted a few times. The V and J genes are TRBV28 and TRBJ1-1, with D unresolved. Germline CDR1 MDHEN, CDR2 SYDVKM. With 3 bases removed from V and 3 bases from J, the gap between germline ends came to 5 bases. CDR3 length: 12 amino acids. The DNA of the CDR3 is TGTGCCAGCAGTTTTTTTTACACTGAAGCTTTCTTT. Translating gives CASSFFYTEAFF.

The chain uses TRBV19 and TRBJ2-2; tentatively, D is TRBD1 (6 bases). With 5 bases removed from V and 4 bases from J, the gap between germline ends came to 11 bases. CDR3 length: 14 residues. Germline V lookup: CDR1 LNHDA, CDR2 SQIVND (reference sequence). The CDR3 here is CASSLGALTGELFF. CDR3 sequence (DNA): TGTGCCAGTAGTTTGGGGGCGCTCACCGGGGAGCTGTTTTTT.

The sample holds many counts of this clonotype. This rearrangement joins TRBV7-8 to TRBJ1-6; 8 bases are a match to TRBD1. This CDR3 spans 15 amino acids. Germline trimming cut 4 bases from V and 6 bases from J; bases unmatched to any gene: 5. Germline V CDR1 and CDR2: SGHVS, FQNEAQ. CDR3 sequence reads: CASSSQGAANSPLHF. DNA of the CDR3: TGTGCCAGCAGCTCCCAGGGGGCAGCTAATTCACCCCTCCACTTT.

The V and J genes are TRBV6-6 and TRBJ1-1; no clear D. Trimming cost V 7 bases and J 8 bases, with 8 bases left between them. CDR1 is MNHNY, CDR2 SVGAGI, per germline (reference sequence). The CDR3 has 10 residues. The CDR3 sequence is CASMREEAFF. In nucleotides, the CDR3 is TGTGCCAGCATGCGAGAGGAAGCTTTCTTT.

This sequence joins TRBV6-2 or TRBV6-3 and TRBJ2-3; 9 bases are a match to TRBD2. CDR3 size: 20 residues. Germline V gene data show CDR1 as MNHEY and CDR2 as SVGEGT. V shed 2 bases and J 4 bases; nucleotides not matched to a gene: 19. The CDR3 loop is CASSYRSAGGPLRNPDTQYF. CDR3 nucleotides: TGTGCCAGCAGTTACCGGTCCGCGGGAGGGCCTTTGAGGAATCCAGATACGCAGTATTTT.

This rearrangement joins TRBV6-4 to TRBJ1-6; 7 bases fit TRBD1. The CDR3 has 13 amino acids. With 10 bases clipped from V and 6 bases from J, the junction kept 6 bases outside the gene matches. The germline V gene has CDR1 MRHNA and CDR2 SNTAGT. CDR3 residues: CATRDRLNSPLHF. DNA for the CDR3: TGTGCCACCCGGGACAGACTTAATTCACCCCTCCACTTT.

The sample holds one count of this clonotype. The chain links TRBV29-1 to TRBJ1-4; maybe TRBD1 (5 bases). Germline CDR1 reads SQVTM; CDR2 reads ANQGSEA. This CDR3 spans 13 amino acids. With 4 bases removed from V and 2 bases from J, the gap between germline ends came to 8 bases. The CDR3 DNA follows: TGCAGCGTTGCTGGGGGGACTAATGAAAAACTGTTTTTT. This gives the protein CSVAGGTNEKLFF.

This clonotype was observed a handful of times. The rearrangement joins TRBV7-8 to TRBJ2-7, with no clear D. CDR3 length equals 15 residues. Trimming took off 2 bases at V and 0 bases at J, with 11 bases between the two ends. Germline CDR1 and CDR2: SGHVS and FQNEAQ. The CDR3 bases are TGTGCCAGCAGCTTATACGACGTACCCTCCTACGAGCAGTACTTC. Translation gives CASSLYDVPSYEQYF.

The rearrangement links TRBV20-1 to TRBJ2-1; 9 positions match TRBD2. The CDR3 covers 14 residues. Per the germline V gene, CDR1 is DFQATT and CDR2 is SNEGSKA (reference sequence). The V segment lost 1 base and the J segment 6 bases; nucleotides outside the gene matches: 4. CDR3 nucleotides: TGCAGTGCTAGAGGGCTAGCGGGAATCAATGAGCAGTTCTTC. This codes for CSARGLAGINEQFF.

In regard to this clonotype: No conserved phenylalanine or tryptophan is present at the end of the CDR3, so a read error is the likely explanation. The V and J genes are TRBV7-6 and TRBJ2-1; D not resolved. The CDR3 has 17 amino acids. From germline, CDR1 is SGHVS and CDR2 FNYEAQ. V was clipped by 5 bases and J by 7 bases, with 24 bases between them. CDR3 protein: CASSPALSLDPFNEQFL. The CDR3 bases are TGTGCCAGCAGCCCCGCCCTAAGTTTGGACCCTTTTAATGAGCAGTTCTTG.

This clonotype has just a few counts. This chain uses TRBV10-3 with TRBJ1-3; TRBD1 aligns across 7 bases. The V gene's germline CDR1 is ENHRY and CDR2 SYGVKD. The CDR3 length is 17 residues. V lost 0 bases and J lost 0; bases outside the gene matches: 5. For the CDR3, the DNA is TGTGCCATCAGTGAGTCGCCGGGACAGATCTCTGGAAACACCATATATTTT. Translation gives CAISESPGQISGNTIYF.

This clonotype turned up a few times. CDR3: CASRKQGSYEQYF. The CDR3 DNA is TGTGCCAGCAGGAAACAGGGGTCCTACGAGCAGTACTTC. J is TRBJ2-7 and V is TRBV27; TRBD1 aligns across 7 bases. V dropped 6 bases and J dropped 1; count of bases not matched to a gene: 3. The length of the CDR3 is 13 residues. Per the germline V gene, CDR1 is MNHEY and CDR2 is SMNVEV (reference sequence).

This clonotype was counted between two and nine times. This chain joins TRBV29-1 and TRBJ1-2; D gene ambiguous. V lost 4 bases and J lost 4, with 10 bases in between. The CDR3 has 12 residues. Germline V gene sequence: CDR1 SQVTM, CDR2 ANQGSEA. In nucleotides, the CDR3 is TGCAGCGTTGCAGAGGTTGGCTATGGCTACACCTTC. Protein sequence: CSVAEVGYGYTF.

The J gene is TRBJ1-5, the V gene TRBV27; a weak D match, TRBD1 (6 bases). The CDR3 runs to 14 residues. V lost 1 base, J lost 6 bases, and 10 bases lay in between. CDR1 and CDR2 (germline): MNHEY, SMNVEV (reference sequence). Here the CDR3 reads CASSLFRGGQPQHF. CDR3 DNA sequence: TGTGCCAGCAGTTTATTCAGGGGAGGTCAGCCCCAGCATTTT.

This clonotype was counted a few times. J is TRBJ2-2 and V is TRBV15; D is possibly TRBD1 (7 bases). The CDR3 is 16 residues long. With 1 base removed from V and 4 bases from J, the gap between germline ends came to 13 bases. Germline CDR1 and CDR2: LNHNV and YYDKDF (reference sequence). The CDR3 protein is CATSRGGGGSTGELFF. The CDR3 nucleotides read TGTGCCACCAGCAGAGGAGGAGGGGGCAGCACCGGGGAGCTGTTTTTT.

This clonotype has a count of ten or more. V usage is TRBV19 and J usage is TRBJ2-1, with 7 bases identical to TRBD2. Germline V gene sequence: CDR1 LNHDA, CDR2 SQIVND (reference sequence). The CDR3 covers 15 residues. V dropped 3 bases and J dropped 5; count of bases not matched to a gene: 7. The CDR3 DNA reads as TGTGCCAGTAGTATGGGGAGGGTAGGAAACAATGAGCAGTTCTTC. It yields the protein CASSMGRVGNNEQFF.

This chain links TRBV19 with TRBJ1-5; the match to TRBD1 covers 8 bases. J gave up 10 bases and V 3 bases, and 8 bases lay outside the gene matches. CDR1 and CDR2 from the germline V gene are LNHDA and SQIVND (reference sequence). This CDR3 is 14 amino acids long. CDR3 sequence: CASSIFGTGGPQHF. The CDR3 DNA follows: TGTGCCAGTAGTATCTTCGGGACAGGTGGACCCCAGCATTTT.

This clonotype was counted only a few times. V gene TRBV20-1 combines with J gene TRBJ2-5, with D perhaps matching TRBD1 (6 bases). This CDR3 has 15 amino acids. V was shortened by 7 bases and J by 2 bases, with 20 bases between the two germline ends. Per germline, CDR1 DFQATT and CDR2 SNEGSKA (reference sequence). The CDR3 is CSVGGPIRSQETQYF. DNA of the CDR3: TGCAGTGTAGGGGGACCGATTCGTTCTCAAGAGACCCAGTACTTC.

V and J are TRBV6-6 and TRBJ1-5, with 8 bases that match TRBD1. This CDR3 has 16 amino acids. The V gene's germline CDR1 is MNHNY and CDR2 SVGAGI (reference sequence). The ends lost 2 bases at V and 1 base at J; junction bases unmatched: 4. The DNA for the CDR3 is TGTGCCAGCAGTTACCCGACAGGGGAAAGCAATCAGCCCCAGCATTTT. The encoded protein is CASSYPTGESNQPQHF.

The chain uses TRBV5-5 and TRBJ1-1; 9 nucleotides agree with TRBD1. The junction had 9 bases not matched to a gene; V was cut back by 4 bases and J by 2 bases. The CDR3 totals 16 residues. Germline-derived CDR1 and CDR2 are SGHKS and YYEKEE (reference sequence). This chain's CDR3 is CASSHRDRVGNTEAFF. The CDR3 DNA is TGTGCCAGCAGCCACCGGGACAGGGTTGGAAACACTGAAGCTTTCTTT.

This clonotype was recorded many times. This sequence joins TRBV7-8 and TRBJ1-5, with unresolved D. The V end was cut by 0 bases, the J end by 1 base, with 10 bases between. The V gene's germline CDR1 is SGHVS and CDR2 FQNEAQ. The CDR3 sequence is 16 residues long. The CDR3 DNA reads TGTGCCAGCAGCTTAGCGCGTCAGTTGAGCAATCAGCCCCAGCATTTT. Translated: CASSLARQLSNQPQHF. Looking up the rest from reference TRBV7-8 and TRBJ1-5 gives the full variable domain: GAGVSQSPRYKVAKRGQDVALRCDPISGHVSLFWYQQALGQGPEFLTYFQNEAQLDKSGLPSDRFFAERPEGSVSTLKIQRTQQEDSAVYLCASSLARQLSNQPQHFGDGTRLSIL.

The genes are TRBV28 and TRBJ2-7; D ambiguous. The germline V gene encodes CDR1 MDHEN and CDR2 SYDVKM. V shed 3 bases and J shed 2 bases, with 5 bases lying between them. CDR3 length: 12 residues. CDR3 residues: CASSFQAYEQYF. DNA of the CDR3: TGTGCCAGCAGTTTTCAAGCCTACGAGCAGTACTTC.

The chain employs TRBV7-2 and TRBJ2-1; no clear D gene. Trimming left V 1 base short and J 10 bases short, with 11 bases between. Germline V gives CDR1 SGHTA, CDR2 FQGNSA. The CDR3 has 13 amino acids. CDR3: CASSLGAGREQFF. CDR3 DNA: TGTGCCAGCAGCTTAGGAGCTGGCCGCGAGCAGTTCTTC.

This clonotype came up a few times. V is TRBV7-6 and J is TRBJ2-1; no firm D call. Germline-derived CDR1 and CDR2 are SGHVS and FNYEAQ. Trimming took off 4 bases at V and 5 bases at J, with 9 bases between the two ends. CDR3 length: 13 amino acids. The CDR3 nucleotides read TGTGCCAGCAGCTCCTCTCGAAACAATGAGCAGTTCTTC. Translated, it gives CASSSSRNNEQFF.